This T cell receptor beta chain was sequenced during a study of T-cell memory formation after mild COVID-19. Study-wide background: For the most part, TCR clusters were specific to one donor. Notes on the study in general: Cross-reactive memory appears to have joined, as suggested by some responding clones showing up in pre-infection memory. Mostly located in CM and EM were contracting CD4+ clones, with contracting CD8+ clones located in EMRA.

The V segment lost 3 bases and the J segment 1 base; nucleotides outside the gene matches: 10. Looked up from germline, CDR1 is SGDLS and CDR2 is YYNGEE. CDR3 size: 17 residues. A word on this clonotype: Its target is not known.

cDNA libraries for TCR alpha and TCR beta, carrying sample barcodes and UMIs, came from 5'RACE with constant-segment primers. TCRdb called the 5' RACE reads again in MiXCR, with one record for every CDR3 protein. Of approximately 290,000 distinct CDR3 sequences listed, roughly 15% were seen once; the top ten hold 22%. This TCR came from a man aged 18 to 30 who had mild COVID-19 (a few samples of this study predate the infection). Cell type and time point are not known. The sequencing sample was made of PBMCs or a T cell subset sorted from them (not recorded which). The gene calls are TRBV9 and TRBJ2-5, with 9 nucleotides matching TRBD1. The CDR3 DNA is TGTGCCAGCAGCGAAGTTAAGGACAGGGGCATCCAAGAGACCCAGTACTTC. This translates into CASSEVKDRGIQETQYF.